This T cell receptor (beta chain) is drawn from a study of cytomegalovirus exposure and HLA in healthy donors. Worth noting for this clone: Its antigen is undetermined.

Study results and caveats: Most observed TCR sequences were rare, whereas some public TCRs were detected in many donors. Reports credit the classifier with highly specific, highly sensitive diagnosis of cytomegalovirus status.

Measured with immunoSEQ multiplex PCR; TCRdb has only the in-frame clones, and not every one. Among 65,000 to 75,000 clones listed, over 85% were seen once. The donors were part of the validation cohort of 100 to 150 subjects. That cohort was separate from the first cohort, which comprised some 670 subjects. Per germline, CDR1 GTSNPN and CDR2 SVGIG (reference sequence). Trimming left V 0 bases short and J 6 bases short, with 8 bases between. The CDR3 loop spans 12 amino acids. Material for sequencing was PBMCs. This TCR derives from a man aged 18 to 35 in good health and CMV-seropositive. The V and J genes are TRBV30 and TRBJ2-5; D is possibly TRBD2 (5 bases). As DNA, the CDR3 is TGTGCCTGGAGTGTGCCCGGGAAGACCCAGTACTTC. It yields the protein CAWSVPGKTQYF.